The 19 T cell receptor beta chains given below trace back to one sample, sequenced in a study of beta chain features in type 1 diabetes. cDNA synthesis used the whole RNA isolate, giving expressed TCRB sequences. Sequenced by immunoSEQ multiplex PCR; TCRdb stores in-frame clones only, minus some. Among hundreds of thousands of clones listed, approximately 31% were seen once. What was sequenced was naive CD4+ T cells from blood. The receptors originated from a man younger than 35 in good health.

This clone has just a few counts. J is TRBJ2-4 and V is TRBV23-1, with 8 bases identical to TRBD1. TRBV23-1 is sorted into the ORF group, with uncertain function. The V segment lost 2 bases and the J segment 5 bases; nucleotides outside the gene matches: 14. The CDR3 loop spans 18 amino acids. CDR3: CASSQSVSGQADENIQYF. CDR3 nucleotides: TGCGCCAGCAGTCAAAGCGTTTCGGGACAGGCAGACGAAAACATTCAGTACTTC.

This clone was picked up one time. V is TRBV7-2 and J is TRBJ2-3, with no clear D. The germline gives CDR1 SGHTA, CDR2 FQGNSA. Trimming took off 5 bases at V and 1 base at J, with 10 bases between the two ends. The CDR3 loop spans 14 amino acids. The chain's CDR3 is CASSPRPGTDTQYF. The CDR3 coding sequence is TGTGCCAGCAGCCCCCGGCCGGGCACAGATACGCAGTATTTT.

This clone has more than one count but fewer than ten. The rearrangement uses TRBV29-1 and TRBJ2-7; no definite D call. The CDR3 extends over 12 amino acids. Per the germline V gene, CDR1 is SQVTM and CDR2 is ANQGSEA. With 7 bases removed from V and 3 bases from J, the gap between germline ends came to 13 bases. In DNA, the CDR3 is TGCAGCGCCCGGAATGCCGGCTACGAGCAGTACTTC. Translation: CSARNAGYEQYF.

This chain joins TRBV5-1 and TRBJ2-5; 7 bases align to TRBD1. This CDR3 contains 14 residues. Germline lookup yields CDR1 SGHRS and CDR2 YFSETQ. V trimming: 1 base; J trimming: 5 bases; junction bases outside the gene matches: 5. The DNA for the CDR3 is TGCGCCAGCAGCTTGACAGGGGTGGGGGAGACCCAGTACTTC. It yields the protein CASSLTGVGETQYF.

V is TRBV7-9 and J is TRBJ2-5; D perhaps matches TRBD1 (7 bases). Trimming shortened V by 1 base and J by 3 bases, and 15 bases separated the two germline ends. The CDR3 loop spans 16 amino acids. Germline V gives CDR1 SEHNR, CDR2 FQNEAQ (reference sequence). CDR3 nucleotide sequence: TGTGCCAGCAGCTTAGTACGCGGGACAGCAAAAGAGACCCAGTACTTC. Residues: CASSLVRGTAKETQYF.

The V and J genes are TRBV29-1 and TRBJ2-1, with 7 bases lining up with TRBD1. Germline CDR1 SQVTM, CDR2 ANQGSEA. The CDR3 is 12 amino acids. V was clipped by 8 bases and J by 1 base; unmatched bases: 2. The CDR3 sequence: CSTGQSYNEQFF. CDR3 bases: TGCAGCACGGGACAGTCCTACAATGAGCAGTTCTTC.

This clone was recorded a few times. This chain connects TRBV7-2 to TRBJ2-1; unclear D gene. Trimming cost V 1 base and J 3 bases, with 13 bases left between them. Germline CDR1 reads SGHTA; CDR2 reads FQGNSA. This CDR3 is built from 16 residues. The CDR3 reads CASSLDGGFSYNEQFF. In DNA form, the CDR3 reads TGTGCCAGCAGCTTAGATGGTGGGTTCAGCTACAATGAGCAGTTCTTC.

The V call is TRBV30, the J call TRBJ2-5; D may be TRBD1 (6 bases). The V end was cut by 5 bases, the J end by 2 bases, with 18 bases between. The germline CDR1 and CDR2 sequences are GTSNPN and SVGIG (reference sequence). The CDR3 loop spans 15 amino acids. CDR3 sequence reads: CAWAPWGRTQETQYF. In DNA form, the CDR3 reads TGTGCCTGGGCCCCGTGGGGGCGCACTCAAGAGACCCAGTACTTC. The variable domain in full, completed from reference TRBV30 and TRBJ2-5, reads SQTIHQWPATLVQPVGSPLSLECTVEGTSNPNLYWYRQAAGRGLQLLFYSVGIGQISSEVPQNLSASRPQDRQFILSSKKLLLSDSGFYLCAWAPWGRTQETQYFGPGTRLLVL.

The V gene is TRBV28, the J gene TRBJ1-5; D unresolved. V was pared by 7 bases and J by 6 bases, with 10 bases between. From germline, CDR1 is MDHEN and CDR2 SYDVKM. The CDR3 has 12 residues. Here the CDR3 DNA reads TGTGCCAGCACTTCCCGAGCTCAGCCCCAGCATTTT. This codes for CASTSRAQPQHF.

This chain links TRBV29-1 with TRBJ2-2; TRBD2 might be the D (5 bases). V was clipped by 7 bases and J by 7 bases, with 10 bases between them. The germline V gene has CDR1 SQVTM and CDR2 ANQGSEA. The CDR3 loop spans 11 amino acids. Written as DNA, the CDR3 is TGCAGCGCCGGGGTTGGCGGGGAGCTGTTTTTT. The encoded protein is CSAGVGGELFF.

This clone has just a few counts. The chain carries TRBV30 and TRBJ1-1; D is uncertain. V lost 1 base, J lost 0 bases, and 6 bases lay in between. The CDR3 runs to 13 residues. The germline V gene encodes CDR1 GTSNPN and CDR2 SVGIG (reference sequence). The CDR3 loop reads CAWSARMNTEAFF. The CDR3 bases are TGTGCCTGGAGTGCTCGGATGAACACTGAAGCTTTCTTT.

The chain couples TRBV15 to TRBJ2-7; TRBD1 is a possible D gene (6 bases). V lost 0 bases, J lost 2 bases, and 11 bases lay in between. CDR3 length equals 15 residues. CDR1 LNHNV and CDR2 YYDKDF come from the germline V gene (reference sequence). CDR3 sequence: CATSRELGGTYEQYF. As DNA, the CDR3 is TGTGCCACCAGCAGAGAGCTTGGGGGCACCTACGAGCAGTACTTC.

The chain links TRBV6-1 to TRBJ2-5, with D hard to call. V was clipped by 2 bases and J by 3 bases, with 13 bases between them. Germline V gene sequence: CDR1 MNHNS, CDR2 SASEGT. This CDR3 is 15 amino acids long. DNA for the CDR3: TGTGCCAGCAGTGAACGAGTTTATGGGGAAGAGACCCAGTACTTC. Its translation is CASSERVYGEETQYF.

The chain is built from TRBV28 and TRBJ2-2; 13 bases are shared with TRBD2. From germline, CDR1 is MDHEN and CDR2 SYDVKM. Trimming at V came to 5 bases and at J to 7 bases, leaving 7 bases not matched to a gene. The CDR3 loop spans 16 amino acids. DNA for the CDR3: TGTGCCAGCAGTCTTGGACTAGCGGGAGTCCACGGGGAGCTGTTTTTT. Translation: CASSLGLAGVHGELFF.

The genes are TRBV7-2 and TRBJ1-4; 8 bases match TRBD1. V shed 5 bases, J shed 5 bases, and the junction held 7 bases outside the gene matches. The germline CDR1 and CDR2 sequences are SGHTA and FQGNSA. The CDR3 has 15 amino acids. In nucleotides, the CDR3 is TGTGCCAGCAGCCCCCGGGACAGGCTGAATGAAAAACTGTTTTTT. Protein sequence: CASSPRDRLNEKLFF.

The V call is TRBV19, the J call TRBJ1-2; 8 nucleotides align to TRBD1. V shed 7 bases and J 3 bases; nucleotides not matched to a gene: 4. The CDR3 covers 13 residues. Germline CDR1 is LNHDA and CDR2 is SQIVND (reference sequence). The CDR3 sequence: CASTRDRYYGYTF. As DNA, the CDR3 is TGTGCCAGTACCAGGGACAGGTACTATGGCTACACCTTC. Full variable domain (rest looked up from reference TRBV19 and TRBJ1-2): DGGITQSPKYLFRKEGQNVTLSCEQNLNHDAMYWYRQDPGQGLRLIYYSQIVNDFQKGDIAEGYSVSREKKESFPLTVTSAQKNPTAFYLCASTRDRYYGYTFGSGTRLTVV.

Here the CDR3 DNA reads TGTGCCAGCAGCTTAGCGGCGTTCCGGCGACCAAACACCGGGGAGCTGTTTTTT. Amino acid sequence: CASSLAAFRRPNTGELFF. The V call is TRBV7-2, the J call TRBJ2-2; D is unclear. Germline loops: CDR1 SGHTA, CDR2 FQGNSA. V lost 0 bases and J 2 bases, leaving 16 bases between the germline ends. The CDR3 has 18 amino acids.

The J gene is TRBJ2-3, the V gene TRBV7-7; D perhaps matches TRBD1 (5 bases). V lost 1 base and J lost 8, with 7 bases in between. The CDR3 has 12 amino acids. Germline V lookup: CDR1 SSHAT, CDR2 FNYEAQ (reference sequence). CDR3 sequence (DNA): TGTGCCAGCAGCTTAGTTCAGGGTACGCAGTATTTT. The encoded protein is CASSLVQGTQYF. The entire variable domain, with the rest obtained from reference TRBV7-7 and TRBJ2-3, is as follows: GAGVSQSPRYKVTKRGQDVTLRCDPISSHATLYWYQQALGQGPEFLTYFNYEAQPDKSGLPSDRFSAERPEGSISTLTIQRTEQRDSAMYRCASSLVQGTQYFGPGTRLTVL.

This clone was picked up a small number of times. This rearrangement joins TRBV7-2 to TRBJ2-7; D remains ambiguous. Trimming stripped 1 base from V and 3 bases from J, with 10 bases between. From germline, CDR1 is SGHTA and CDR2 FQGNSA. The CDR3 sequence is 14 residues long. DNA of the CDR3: TGTGCCAGCAGCTTAGGTCTCTCGGGCTACGAGCAGTACTTC. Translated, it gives CASSLGLSGYEQYF.